This T cell receptor (beta chain) was found in a study of blood T cell repertoires in COVID-19. Study summary: The United States, Italy and Spain were the sources of the acute and convalescent COVID-19 samples.

Looked up from germline, CDR1 is SNHLY and CDR2 is FYNNEI. The germline V and J ends were trimmed by 4 bases and 2 bases, with 15 bases remaining between them. The CDR3 consists of 15 residues. The protocol was immunoSEQ multiplex PCR, while the TCRdb copy is restricted to in-frame clones and leaves out a portion. This table has more than 200,000 clones, 80% to 90% appearing once. Sample: peripheral blood. V usage is TRBV2 and J usage is TRBJ2-7; no firm D call. This sequence was found in a man between 60 and 75 years old with acute or convalescent COVID-19. The CDR3 reads CASSVFPAGAYEQYF. The DNA of the CDR3 is TGTGCCAGCAGTGTGTTCCCGGCAGGCGCCTACGAGCAGTACTTC.